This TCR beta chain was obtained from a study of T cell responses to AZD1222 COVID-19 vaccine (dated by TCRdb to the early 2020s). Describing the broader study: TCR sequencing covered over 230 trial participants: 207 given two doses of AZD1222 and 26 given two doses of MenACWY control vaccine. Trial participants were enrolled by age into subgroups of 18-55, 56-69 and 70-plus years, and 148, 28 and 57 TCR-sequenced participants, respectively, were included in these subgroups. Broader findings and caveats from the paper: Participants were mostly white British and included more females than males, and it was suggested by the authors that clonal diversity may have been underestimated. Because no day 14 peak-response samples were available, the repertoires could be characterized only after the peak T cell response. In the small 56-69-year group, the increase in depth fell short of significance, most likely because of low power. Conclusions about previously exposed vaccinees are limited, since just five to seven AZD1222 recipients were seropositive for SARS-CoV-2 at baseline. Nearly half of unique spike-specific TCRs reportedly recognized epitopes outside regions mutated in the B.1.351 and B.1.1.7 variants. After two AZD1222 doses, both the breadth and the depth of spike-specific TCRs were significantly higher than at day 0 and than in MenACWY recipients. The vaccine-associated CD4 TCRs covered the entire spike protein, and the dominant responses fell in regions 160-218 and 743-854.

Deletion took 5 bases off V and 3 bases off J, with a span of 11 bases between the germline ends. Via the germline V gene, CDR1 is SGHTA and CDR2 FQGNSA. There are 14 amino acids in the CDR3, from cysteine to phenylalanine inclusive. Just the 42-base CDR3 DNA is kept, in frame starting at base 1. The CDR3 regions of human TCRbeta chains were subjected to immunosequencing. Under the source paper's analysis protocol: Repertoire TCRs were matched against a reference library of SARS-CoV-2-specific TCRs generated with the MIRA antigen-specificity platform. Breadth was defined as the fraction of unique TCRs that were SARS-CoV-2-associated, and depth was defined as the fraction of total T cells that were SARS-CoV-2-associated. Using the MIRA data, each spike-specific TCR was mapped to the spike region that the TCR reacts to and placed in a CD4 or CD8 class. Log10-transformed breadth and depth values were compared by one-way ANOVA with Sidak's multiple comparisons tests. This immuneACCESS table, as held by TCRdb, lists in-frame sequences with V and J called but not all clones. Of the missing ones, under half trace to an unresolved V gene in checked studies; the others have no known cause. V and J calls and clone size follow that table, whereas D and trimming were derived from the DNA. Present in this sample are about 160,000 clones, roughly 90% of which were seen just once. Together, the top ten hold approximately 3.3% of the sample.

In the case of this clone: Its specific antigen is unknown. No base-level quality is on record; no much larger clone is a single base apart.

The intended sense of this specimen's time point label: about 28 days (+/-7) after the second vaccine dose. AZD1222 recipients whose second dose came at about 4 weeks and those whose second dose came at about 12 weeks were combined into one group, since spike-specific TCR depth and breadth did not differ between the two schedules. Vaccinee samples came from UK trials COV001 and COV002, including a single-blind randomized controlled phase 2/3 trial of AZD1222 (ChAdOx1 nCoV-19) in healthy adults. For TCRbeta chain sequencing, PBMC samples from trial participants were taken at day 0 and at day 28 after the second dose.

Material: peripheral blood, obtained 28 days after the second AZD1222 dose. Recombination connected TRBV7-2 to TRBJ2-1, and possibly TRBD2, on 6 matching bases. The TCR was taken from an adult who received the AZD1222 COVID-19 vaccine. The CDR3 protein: CASSPPGLYNEQFF. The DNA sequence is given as TGTGCCAGCAGCCCCCCGGGACTCTACAATGAGCAGTTCTTC.